Shown below are 31 T cell receptor beta chains from a single sample sequenced in a study of breast tumors, draining lymph nodes, adjacent tissues. Samples came from axillary lymph nodes draining the breast cancer. TCRdb processed the multiplex PCR reads anew with MiXCR; each CDR3 protein has one entry. The data hold roughly 120,000 distinct CDR3 sequences, with just under 20% observed a single time. Sample: axillary lymph node tissue. The receptors stem from a female donor with breast cancer. Some clones in this sample may be carry-over from other donors' samples.

Details on this clonotype: Its ends do not fully match the called genes, so a read error is possible. V is TRBV20-1 and J is TRBJ2-2, with unresolved D. The germline CDR1 and CDR2 sequences are DFQATT and SNEGSKA (reference sequence). This CDR3 comprises 12 residues. The CDR3 spells CNAKRGTGELFF. CDR3 coding DNA: TGCAATGCTAAGCGCGGCACCGGGGAGCTGTTTTTT.

Comments on this clonotype: One base away lies a much larger clone, so this may be a sequencing read error. The chain is built from TRBV27 and TRBJ2-7; 10 bases agree with TRBD2. CDR1 and CDR2 (germline): MNHEY, SMNVEV (reference sequence). The CDR3 runs to 16 residues. The CDR3 DNA reads TGTGCCAGCAGTATCCAGACTAGCGGGTGGATTAACGAGCGGTACTTC. Translated: CASSIQTSGWINERYF.

Only a few counts were recorded for this clonotype. V usage is TRBV27 and J usage is TRBJ1-5; D not certain. CDR3 length: 15 residues. Germline V gene lookup returns CDR1 MNHEY and CDR2 SMNVEV (reference sequence). V shed 4 bases and J shed 0 bases, with 10 bases lying between them. CDR3 sequence reads: CASSYAENSNQPQHF. The CDR3 nucleotides read TGTGCCAGCAGTTATGCCGAGAATAGCAATCAGCCCCAGCATTTT.

About this clonotype itself: The junction departs from the called germline gene at one end, perhaps through a read error. The chain carries TRBV7-9 and TRBJ1-5; D is unresolved. The CDR3 length is 13 residues. Germline V CDR1 and CDR2: SEHNR, FQNEAQ (reference sequence). The chain's CDR3 is CASGLAPNQPQHF. In DNA form, the CDR3 reads TGTGCCAGCGGCTTAGCTCCGAATCAGCCCCAGCATTTT.

In its sample, this clonotype was seen many times. The chain carries TRBV6-1 and TRBJ1-2; D call uncertain. The CDR3 length is 15 residues. V dropped 9 bases and J dropped 0 bases, with 17 bases sitting between them. Per germline, CDR1 MNHNS and CDR2 SASEGT. The CDR3 here is CASPKGESANYGYTF. CDR3 sequence (DNA): TGTGCCAGTCCGAAAGGCGAGTCAGCTAACTATGGCTACACCTTC.

With respect to this clonotype: This clone may be a read error of a much larger clone one base away. The chain joins TRBV20-1 to TRBJ2-6, with TRBD1 matching 11 bases. Germline loops: CDR1 DFQATT, CDR2 SNEGSKA (reference sequence). This CDR3 is built from 19 residues. CDR3 amino acids: CSAPPKGGQGAIGANVLAF. CDR3 nucleotide sequence: TGCAGTGCTCCCCCCAAGGGAGGACAGGGGGCAATAGGGGCCAACGTCCTGGCTTTC.

This clonotype was seen at least ten times. The chain links TRBV7-3 to TRBJ2-1; 9 bases match TRBD2. Germline values: CDR1 SGHTA, CDR2 FQGTGA. With 2 bases clipped from V and 6 bases from J, the junction kept 5 bases outside the gene matches. The CDR3 is made up of 15 amino acids. CDR3 DNA: TGTGCCAGCAGCTTATCAGGCGGGAGGGCCAATGAGCAGTTCTTC. Residues: CASSLSGGRANEQFF.

The table lists this clonotype with many counts. The chain carries TRBV3-1 and TRBJ2-5; D perhaps matches TRBD2 (5 bases). The CDR3 is made up of 15 amino acids. V was cut by 5 bases and J by 1 base, with 14 bases left in between. The germline V gene has CDR1 LGHDT and CDR2 YNNKEL (reference sequence). The CDR3: CASSNSADSQETQYF. The DNA for the CDR3 is TGTGCCAGCAGCAACTCGGCGGACTCCCAAGAGACCCAGTACTTC.

This clonotype was recorded at least ten times. V and J are TRBV20-1 and TRBJ2-7; D unresolved. CDR3 length equals 13 residues. Per the germline V gene, CDR1 is DFQATT and CDR2 is SNEGSKA (reference sequence). V lost 5 bases and J lost 1, with 12 bases in between. For the CDR3, the DNA is TGCAGTGCTCCACGTGACACTTCCTACGAGCAGTACTTC. Its translation: CSAPRDTSYEQYF.

This clonotype was seen many times. The genes are TRBV7-2 and TRBJ2-1; possible D gene TRBD2, 6 bases. Trimming removed 3 bases at V and 10 bases at J, with 13 bases between. The CDR3 sequence is 13 residues long. Germline-derived CDR1 and CDR2 are SGHTA and FQGNSA. The CDR3 coding sequence is TGTGCCAGCAGCTTGCGCGGGGCATTCGAGCAGTTCTTC. Translation: CASSLRGAFEQFF.

This clonotype was found many times. The chain recombines TRBV6-6 with TRBJ2-3; no reliable D call. The germline V and J ends were trimmed by 6 bases and 2 bases, with 12 bases remaining between them. CDR3 size: 14 residues. Germline-derived CDR1 and CDR2 are MNHNY and SVGAGI (reference sequence). Written as DNA, the CDR3 is TGTGCCAGCAGCACCAGTAGGATCACAGATACGCAGTATTTT. This sequence encodes CASSTSRITDTQYF.

This clonotype was detected ten times or more. The chain recombines TRBV11-3 with TRBJ1-6; D perhaps matches TRBD1 (5 bases). Germline loops: CDR1 SGHNT, CDR2 YENEEA. V was clipped by 1 base and J by 9 bases, with 10 bases between them. The CDR3 totals 14 residues. The CDR3 loop is CASSLGGTASPLHF. DNA of the CDR3: TGTGCCAGCAGCTTAGGGGGCACGGCTTCACCCCTCCACTTT.

In its sample, this clonotype was seen many times. The rearrangement uses TRBV4-1 and TRBJ2-3, with 7 bases aligning to TRBD2. From germline, CDR1 is MGHRA and CDR2 YSYEKL. Trimming at V came to 5 bases and at J to 4 bases, leaving 6 bases not matched to a gene. The CDR3 contains 14 residues. CDR3 amino acids: CASSATSEADTQYF. The CDR3 nucleotides read TGCGCCAGCAGCGCTACTAGCGAGGCAGATACGCAGTATTTT.

As concerns this clonotype: A much larger clone differs by one base, so this may be a read error. The DNA of the CDR3 is TGCAGTGCTAGACAGGAAAGCACAGGTACGCAGTATTTT. This gives the protein CSARQESTGTQYF. J is TRBJ2-3 and V is TRBV20-1; possibly TRBD1 for D (5 bases). Germline V gene sequence: CDR1 DFQATT, CDR2 SNEGSKA (reference sequence). CDR3 length: 13 residues.

This clonotype occurred many times. This chain connects TRBV9 to TRBJ2-1; a possible D gene is TRBD2 (5 bases). Germline CDR1 is SGDLS and CDR2 is YYNGEE. The CDR3 loop spans 14 amino acids. V lost 0 bases and J lost 10, with 14 bases in between. The CDR3 DNA sequence: TGTGCCAGCAGCGTAGGATTAGCGAGAGAGGAGCAGTTCTTC. It encodes CASSVGLAREEQFF.

This clonotype came up many times. The chain uses TRBV4-2 and TRBJ1-2; 9 bases are shared with TRBD1. CDR1 is LGHNA and CDR2 is YNFKEQ in the germline V gene. V dropped 4 bases and J dropped 6; count of bases not matched to a gene: 12. The CDR3 extends over 16 amino acids. CDR3 protein: CASSPPSPDRGDGYTF. The CDR3 bases are TGTGCCAGCAGCCCCCCCTCCCCGGACAGGGGTGATGGCTACACCTTC.

This clonotype was picked up many times. The chain has TRBV4-1 and TRBJ2-1, with D uncertain. V was pared by 2 bases and J by 7 bases, with 15 bases between. The germline CDR1 and CDR2 sequences are MGHRA and YSYEKL. This CDR3 contains 15 residues. In DNA, the CDR3 is TGCGCCAGCAGCCAATGGGTCGACCCTGGGAATGAGCAGTTCTTC. Protein sequence: CASSQWVDPGNEQFF.

This clonotype has at least ten counts. The chain is built from TRBV7-2 and TRBJ1-2; D not certain. The CDR3 consists of 12 residues. The germline gives CDR1 SGHTA, CDR2 FQGNSA. Between the trimmed V and J ends, which lost 3 bases and 4 bases, there was a span of 6 bases. In nucleotides, the CDR3 is TGTGCCAGCAGCTTCATAGGCTATGGCTACACCTTC. Its translation: CASSFIGYGYTF.

This sequence joins TRBV19 and TRBJ1-2; weak D call: TRBD1 (6 bases). Trimming pared 7 bases from V and 7 bases from J, leaving 16 bases between. Germline assignment: CDR1 LNHDA and CDR2 SQIVND (reference sequence). This CDR3 comprises 13 residues. The DNA for the CDR3 is TGTGCCAGTACGCCCGACAGGAGGGGTGGCTACACCTTC. It yields the protein CASTPDRRGGYTF.

This clonotype was detected only a few times. At one end, the junction sequence differs from germline, possibly due to a read error. This chain links TRBV20-1 with TRBJ2-3; weak D call: TRBD2 (7 bases). CDR1 is DFQATT, CDR2 SNEGSKA, per germline (reference sequence). The CDR3 contains 14 residues. The CDR3 region is CSAMGGGFTDAQYF. The CDR3 nucleotides read TGCAGTGCTATGGGAGGGGGTTTCACAGATGCGCAGTATTTT.

This clonotype was detected many times. Here the CDR3 reads CSVAGTSNEQFF. In nucleotides, the CDR3 is TGCAGTGTCGCCGGCACGAGCAATGAGCAGTTCTTC. The chain employs TRBV20-1 and TRBJ2-1; D gene uncertain. Germline V lookup: CDR1 DFQATT, CDR2 SNEGSKA (reference sequence). The V and J ends lost 7 bases and 6 bases respectively, with 13 bases between them. CDR3 length: 12 amino acids.

In this sample, this clonotype turned up many times. The chain is built from TRBV18 and TRBJ1-6, with D perhaps TRBD1 (6 bases). CDR1 and CDR2 (germline): KGHSH, LQKENI. V was shortened by 5 bases and J by 10 bases, with 15 bases between the two germline ends. The CDR3 has 14 residues. CDR3: CASSTTGRISPLHF. CDR3 nucleotides: TGTGCCAGCTCAACGACAGGACGTATCTCACCCCTCCACTTT.

With respect to this clonotype: A single base separates this from a much larger clone, so it may be a read error. This chain joins TRBV12-3 or TRBV12-4 and TRBJ2-7; TRBD1 aligns across 10 bases. This CDR3 is 14 amino acids long. This CDR3 is CAGSFRDRGYEQYF. In nucleotides, the CDR3 is TGTGCCGGCAGTTTTCGGGACAGGGGTTACGAGCAGTACTTC.

The genes are TRBV3-1 and TRBJ1-5; no firm D call. The CDR3 is 15 amino acids. Trimming shortened V by 1 base and J by 0 bases, and 7 bases separated the two germline ends. Germline CDR1 is LGHDT and CDR2 is YNNKEL (reference sequence). The CDR3 spells CASSQGAGSNQPQHF. The CDR3 DNA sequence: TGTGCCAGCAGCCAAGGGGCAGGTAGCAATCAGCCCCAGCATTTT.

This clonotype came up many times. The rearrangement uses TRBV5-6 and TRBJ1-2; D gene uncertain. V was clipped by 1 base and J by 4 bases, with 8 bases between them. The CDR3 spans 13 residues. Germline values: CDR1 SGHDT, CDR2 YYEEEE. The DNA of the CDR3 is TGTGCCAGCAGCTTGTCCGTTGGCTATGGCTACACCTTC. This codes for CASSLSVGYGYTF.

This clonotype was picked up a small number of times. A much larger clone differs by one base, so this may be a read error. This chain joins TRBV11-2 and TRBJ1-5; no firm D call. The CDR3 covers 15 residues. Germline V gene sequence: CDR1 SGHAT, CDR2 FQNNGV. The CDR3 nucleotides are TGTGCCAGCAGCCACGGTGGGTTTAGCGATCAGCCCCAGCATTTT. It encodes CASSHGGFSDQPQHF.

This rearrangement joins TRBV28 to TRBJ2-2; 10 nucleotides line up with TRBD2. The CDR3 is made up of 20 amino acids. The ends lost 3 bases at V and 0 bases at J; junction bases unmatched: 13. From germline, CDR1 is MDHEN and CDR2 SYDVKM. CDR3 sequence: CASSFVASGSSGPNTGELFF. CDR3 sequence (DNA): TGTGCCAGCAGTTTTGTCGCTAGCGGGAGTAGCGGACCGAACACCGGGGAGCTGTTTTTT.

This clonotype was picked up many times. The chain recombines TRBV7-8 with TRBJ1-4; no reliable D call. CDR3 length: 16 residues. The V gene lost 4 bases and the J gene lost 5 bases, with 17 bases spanning the gap. Germline CDR1 is SGHVS and CDR2 is FQNEAQ. The CDR3 loop is CASSWGSSRKNEKLFF. The CDR3 coding sequence is TGTGCCAGCAGCTGGGGTTCATCCAGAAAAAATGAAAAACTGTTTTTT.

Concerning this clonotype: This may be a read error: a much more frequent sequence differs by one nucleotide. The chain has TRBV10-2 and TRBJ2-5; D gene ambiguous. This CDR3 contains 15 residues. V lost 1 base and J lost 2, with 11 bases in between. Germline loops: CDR1 WSHSY, CDR2 SAAADI. The CDR3 bases are TGCGCCAGCAGTGAGTATGAGGCAGAACAAGAGACCCAGTACTTC. Protein: CASSEYEAEQETQYF.

This clonotype was counted many times. The V and J genes are TRBV2 and TRBJ2-2; D is possibly TRBD1 or TRBD2 (5 bases each). The CDR3 sequence is 14 residues long. V shed 1 base and J shed 10 bases, with 13 bases lying between them. Looked up from germline, CDR1 is SNHLY and CDR2 is FYNNEI. DNA of the CDR3: TGTGCCAGCAGTGAAGGGGGCGTGGGAGTGGAGCTGTTTTTT. This gives the protein CASSEGGVGVELFF.

This clonotype was found many times. The gene calls are TRBV5-1 and TRBJ2-1, with D possibly matching TRBD2 (6 bases). CDR3 length: 16 amino acids. Germline loops: CDR1 SGHRS, CDR2 YFSETQ. V lost 0 bases and J 0 bases, leaving 10 bases between the germline ends. This CDR3 is CASSLDIADSYNEQFF. The CDR3 DNA reads TGCGCCAGCAGCTTGGATATAGCGGACTCCTACAATGAGCAGTTCTTC.